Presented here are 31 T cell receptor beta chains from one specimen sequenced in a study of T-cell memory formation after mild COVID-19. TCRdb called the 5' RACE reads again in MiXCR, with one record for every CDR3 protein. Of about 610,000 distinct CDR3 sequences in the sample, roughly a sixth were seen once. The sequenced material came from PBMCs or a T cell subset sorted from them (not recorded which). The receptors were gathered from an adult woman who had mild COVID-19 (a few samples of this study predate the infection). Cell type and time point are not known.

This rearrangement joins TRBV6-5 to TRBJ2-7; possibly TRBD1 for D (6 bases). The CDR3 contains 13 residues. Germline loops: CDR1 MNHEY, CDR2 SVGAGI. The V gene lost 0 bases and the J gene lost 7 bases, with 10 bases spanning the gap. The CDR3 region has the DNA TGTGCCAGCAGTTACTCGAGAGGGGGAGAGCAGTACTTC. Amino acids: CASSYSRGGEQYF.

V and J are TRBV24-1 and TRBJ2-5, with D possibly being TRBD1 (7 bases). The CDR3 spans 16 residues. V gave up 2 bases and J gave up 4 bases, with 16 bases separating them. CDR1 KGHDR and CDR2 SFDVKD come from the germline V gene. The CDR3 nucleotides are TGTGCCACCAGTGATTGGGGGGCAGGGGGGACAGAGACCCAGTACTTC. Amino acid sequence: CATSDWGAGGTETQYF.

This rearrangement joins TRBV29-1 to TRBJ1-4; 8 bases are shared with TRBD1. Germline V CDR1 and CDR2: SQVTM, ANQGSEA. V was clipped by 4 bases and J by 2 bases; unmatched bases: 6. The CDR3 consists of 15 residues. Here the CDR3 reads CSVALRTGTNEKLFF. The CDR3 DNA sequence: TGCAGCGTTGCCCTCCGGACAGGGACTAATGAAAAACTGTTTTTT.

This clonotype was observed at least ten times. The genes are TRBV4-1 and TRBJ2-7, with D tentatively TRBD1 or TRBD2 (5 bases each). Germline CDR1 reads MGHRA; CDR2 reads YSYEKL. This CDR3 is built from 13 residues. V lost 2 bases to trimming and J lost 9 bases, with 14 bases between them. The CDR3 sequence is CASSQIGARRQYF. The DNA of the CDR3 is TGCGCCAGCAGCCAAATCGGGGCTCGAAGGCAGTACTTC.

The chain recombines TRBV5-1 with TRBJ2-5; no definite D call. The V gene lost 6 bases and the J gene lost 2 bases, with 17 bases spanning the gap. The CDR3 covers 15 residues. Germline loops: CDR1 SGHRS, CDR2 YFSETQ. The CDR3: CASNLRLNLQETQYF. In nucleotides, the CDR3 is TGCGCCAGCAACCTGAGACTCAACCTACAAGAGACCCAGTACTTC. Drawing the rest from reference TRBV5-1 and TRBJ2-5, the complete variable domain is KAGVTQTPRYLIKTRGQQVTLSCSPISGHRSVSWYQQTPGQGLQFLFEYFSETQRNKGNFPGRFSGRQFSNSRSEMNVSTLELGDSALYLCASNLRLNLQETQYFGPGTRLLVL.

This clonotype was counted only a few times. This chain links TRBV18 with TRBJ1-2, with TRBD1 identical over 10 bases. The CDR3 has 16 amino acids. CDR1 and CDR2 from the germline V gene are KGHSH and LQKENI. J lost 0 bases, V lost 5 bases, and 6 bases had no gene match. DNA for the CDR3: TGTGCCAGCTCATCGGGACAGGGGACGTCTAACTATGGCTACACCTTC. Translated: CASSSGQGTSNYGYTF.

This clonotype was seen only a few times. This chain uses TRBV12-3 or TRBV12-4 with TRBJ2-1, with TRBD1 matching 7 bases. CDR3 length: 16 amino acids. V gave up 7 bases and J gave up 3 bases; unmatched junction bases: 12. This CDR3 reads CASTSTGTAIYNEQFF. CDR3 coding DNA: TGTGCCAGCACCTCAACGGGGACAGCGATCTACAATGAGCAGTTCTTC.

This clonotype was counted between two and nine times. The CDR3 is CASSVEGANYGYTF. CDR3 sequence (DNA): TGTGCCAGCAGCGTAGAGGGGGCTAACTATGGCTACACCTTC. J is TRBJ1-2 and V is TRBV9, with D possibly matching TRBD1 (6 bases). The germline gives CDR1 SGDLS, CDR2 YYNGEE. CDR3 length: 14 residues. V shed 0 bases and J shed 0 bases, with 6 bases lying between them.

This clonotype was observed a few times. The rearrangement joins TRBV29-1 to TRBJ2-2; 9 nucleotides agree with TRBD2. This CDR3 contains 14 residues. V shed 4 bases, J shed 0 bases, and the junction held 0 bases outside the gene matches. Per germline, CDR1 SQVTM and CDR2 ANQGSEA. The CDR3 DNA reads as TGCAGCGTTGGACTAGCGGCGAACACCGGGGAGCTGTTTTTT. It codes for CSVGLAANTGELFF.

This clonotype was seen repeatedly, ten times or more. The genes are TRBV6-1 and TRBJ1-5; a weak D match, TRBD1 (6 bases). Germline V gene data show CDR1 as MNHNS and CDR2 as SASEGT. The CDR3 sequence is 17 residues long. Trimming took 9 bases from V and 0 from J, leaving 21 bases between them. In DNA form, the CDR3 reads TGTGCCAGTAAGCATTTGGACAGAAAAAATAGCAATCAGCCCCAGCATTTT. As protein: CASKHLDRKNSNQPQHF.

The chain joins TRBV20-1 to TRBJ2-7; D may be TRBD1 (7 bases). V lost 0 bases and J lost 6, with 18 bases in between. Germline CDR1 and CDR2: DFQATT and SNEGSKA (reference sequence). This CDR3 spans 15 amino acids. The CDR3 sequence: CSARDPTGQAGEQYF. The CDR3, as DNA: TGCAGTGCTAGAGACCCGACAGGGCAAGCGGGCGAGCAGTACTTC.

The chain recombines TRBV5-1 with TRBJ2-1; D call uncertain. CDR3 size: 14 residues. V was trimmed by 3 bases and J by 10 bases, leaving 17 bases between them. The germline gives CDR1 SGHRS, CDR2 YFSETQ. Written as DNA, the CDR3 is TGCGCCAGCAGCTGGGCGAGTGGGTCCCCAGAGCAGTTCTTC. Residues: CASSWASGSPEQFF.

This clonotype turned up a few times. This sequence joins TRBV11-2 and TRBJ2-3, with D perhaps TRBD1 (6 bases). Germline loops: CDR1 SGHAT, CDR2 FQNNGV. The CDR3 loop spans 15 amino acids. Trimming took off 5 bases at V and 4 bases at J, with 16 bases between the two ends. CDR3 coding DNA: TGTGCCAGCAGCCTCACGCAGGGGAGCGCAGATACGCAGTATTTT. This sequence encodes CASSLTQGSADTQYF.

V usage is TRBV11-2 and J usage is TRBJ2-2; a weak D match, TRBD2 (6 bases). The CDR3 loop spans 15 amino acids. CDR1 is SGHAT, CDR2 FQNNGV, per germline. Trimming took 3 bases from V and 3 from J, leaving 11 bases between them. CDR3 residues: CASSLEGLYTGELFF. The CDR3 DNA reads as TGTGCCAGCAGCTTGGAGGGGCTCTACACCGGGGAGCTGTTTTTT.

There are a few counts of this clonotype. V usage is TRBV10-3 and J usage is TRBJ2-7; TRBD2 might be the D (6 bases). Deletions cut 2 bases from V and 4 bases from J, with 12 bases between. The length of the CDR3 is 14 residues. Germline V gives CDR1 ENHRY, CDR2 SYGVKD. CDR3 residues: CAISERGNAYEQYF. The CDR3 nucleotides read TGTGCCATCAGTGAGCGGGGGAATGCATACGAGCAGTACTTC.

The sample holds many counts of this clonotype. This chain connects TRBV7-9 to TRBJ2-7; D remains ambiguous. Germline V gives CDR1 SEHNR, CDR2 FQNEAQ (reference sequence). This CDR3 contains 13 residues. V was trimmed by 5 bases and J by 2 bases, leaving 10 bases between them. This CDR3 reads CASSTDGAYEQYF. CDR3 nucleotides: TGTGCCAGCAGCACTGACGGAGCCTACGAGCAGTACTTC.

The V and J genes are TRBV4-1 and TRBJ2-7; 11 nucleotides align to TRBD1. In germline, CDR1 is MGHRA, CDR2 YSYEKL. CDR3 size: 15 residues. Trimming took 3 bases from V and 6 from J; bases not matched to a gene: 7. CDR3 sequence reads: CASSHAPDRGLEQYF. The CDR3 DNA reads TGCGCCAGCAGCCACGCCCCGGACAGGGGGCTCGAGCAGTACTTC.

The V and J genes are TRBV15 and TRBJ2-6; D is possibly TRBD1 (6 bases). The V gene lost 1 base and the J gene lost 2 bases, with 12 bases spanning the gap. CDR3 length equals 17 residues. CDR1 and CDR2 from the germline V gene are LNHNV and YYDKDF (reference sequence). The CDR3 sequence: CATSRGLQGTGANVLTF. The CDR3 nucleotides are TGTGCCACCAGCAGAGGTCTACAGGGAACTGGGGCCAACGTCCTGACTTTC.

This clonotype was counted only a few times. CDR3 sequence (DNA): TGTGCCAGCAGTGATAAGGGGGCCGGAAACACCATATATTTT. This translates into CASSDKGAGNTIYF. The chain recombines TRBV12-3 or TRBV12-4 with TRBJ1-3, with 7 bases lining up with TRBD1. J was trimmed by 4 bases and V by 5 bases; bases with no gene match: 5. CDR3 size: 14 residues.

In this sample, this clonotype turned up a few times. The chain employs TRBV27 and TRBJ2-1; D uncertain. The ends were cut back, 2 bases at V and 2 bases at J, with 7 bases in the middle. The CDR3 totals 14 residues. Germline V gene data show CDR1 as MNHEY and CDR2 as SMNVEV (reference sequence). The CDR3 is CASSLLRTYNEQFF. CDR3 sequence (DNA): TGTGCCAGCAGTTTACTTCGGACCTACAATGAGCAGTTCTTC.

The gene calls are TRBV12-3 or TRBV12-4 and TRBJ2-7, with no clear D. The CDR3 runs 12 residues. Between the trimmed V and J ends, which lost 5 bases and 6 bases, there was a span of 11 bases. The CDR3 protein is CASSRSGGEQYF. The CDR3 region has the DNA TGTGCCAGCAGTCGATCTGGCGGCGAGCAGTACTTC.

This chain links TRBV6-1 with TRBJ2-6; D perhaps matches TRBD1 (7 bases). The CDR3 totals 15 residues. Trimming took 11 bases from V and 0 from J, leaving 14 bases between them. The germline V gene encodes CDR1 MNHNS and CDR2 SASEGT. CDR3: CAGRQGGSGANVLTF. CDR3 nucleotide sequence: TGTGCCGGTCGTCAGGGGGGCTCTGGGGCCAACGTCCTGACTTTC.

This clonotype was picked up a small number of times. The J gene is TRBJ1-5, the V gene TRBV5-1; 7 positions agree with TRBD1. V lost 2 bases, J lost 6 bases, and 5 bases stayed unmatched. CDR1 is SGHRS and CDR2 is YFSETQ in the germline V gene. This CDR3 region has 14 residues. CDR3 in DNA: TGCGCCAGCAGCTTCGGACAGGCAGGTCAGCCCCAGCATTTT. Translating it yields CASSFGQAGQPQHF.

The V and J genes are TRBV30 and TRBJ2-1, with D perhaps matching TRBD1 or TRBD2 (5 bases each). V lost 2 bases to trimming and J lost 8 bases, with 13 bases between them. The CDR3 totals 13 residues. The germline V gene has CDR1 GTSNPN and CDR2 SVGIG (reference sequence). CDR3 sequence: CAWSRWDGDEQFF. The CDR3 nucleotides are TGTGCCTGGAGTCGATGGGACGGGGATGAGCAGTTCTTC.

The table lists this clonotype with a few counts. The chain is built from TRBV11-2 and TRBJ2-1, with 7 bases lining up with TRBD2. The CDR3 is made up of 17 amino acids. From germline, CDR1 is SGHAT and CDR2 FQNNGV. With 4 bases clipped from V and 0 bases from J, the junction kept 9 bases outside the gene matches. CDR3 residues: CASSSLAGPSSYNEQFF. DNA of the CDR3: TGTGCCAGCAGCTCCTTAGCGGGCCCGAGCTCCTACAATGAGCAGTTCTTC.

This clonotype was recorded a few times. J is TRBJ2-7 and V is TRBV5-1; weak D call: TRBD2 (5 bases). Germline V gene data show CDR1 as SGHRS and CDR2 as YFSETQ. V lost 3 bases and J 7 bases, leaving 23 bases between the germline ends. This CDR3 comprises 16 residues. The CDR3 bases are TGCGCCAGCAGCTCCCGAGGGCCCAGCCAGGATATGGAGCAGTACTTC. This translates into CASSSRGPSQDMEQYF.

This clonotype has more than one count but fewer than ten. CDR3: CASIMSTSGRAGYNEQFF. CDR3 sequence (DNA): TGTGCCAGCATTATGTCGACTAGCGGGAGGGCCGGGTACAATGAGCAGTTCTTC. This chain uses TRBV27 with TRBJ2-1, with 14 bases fitting TRBD2. This CDR3 is 18 amino acids long. Germline trimming cut 7 bases from V and 4 bases from J; bases unmatched to any gene: 12. Germline values: CDR1 MNHEY, CDR2 SMNVEV (reference sequence).

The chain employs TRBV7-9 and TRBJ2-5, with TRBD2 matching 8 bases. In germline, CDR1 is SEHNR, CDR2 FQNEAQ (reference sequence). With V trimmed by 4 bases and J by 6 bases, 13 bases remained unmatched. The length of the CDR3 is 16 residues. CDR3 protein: CASSSPEAGAMQTQYF. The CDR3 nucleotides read TGTGCCAGCAGCTCCCCGGAAGCGGGAGCAATGCAGACCCAGTACTTC. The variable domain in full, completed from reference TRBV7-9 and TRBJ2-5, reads DTGVSQNPRHKITKRGQNVTFRCDPISEHNRLYWYRQTLGQGPEFLTYFQNEAQLEKSRLLSDRFSAERPKGSFSTLEIQRTEQGDSAMYLCASSSPEAGAMQTQYFGPGTRLLVL.

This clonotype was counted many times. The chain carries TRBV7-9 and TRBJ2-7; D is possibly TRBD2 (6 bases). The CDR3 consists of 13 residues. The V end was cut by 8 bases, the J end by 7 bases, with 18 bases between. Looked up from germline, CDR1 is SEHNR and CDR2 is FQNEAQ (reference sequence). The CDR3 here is CASGGATSKEQYF. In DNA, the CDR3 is TGTGCCAGCGGCGGGGCCACGTCGAAAGAGCAGTACTTC.

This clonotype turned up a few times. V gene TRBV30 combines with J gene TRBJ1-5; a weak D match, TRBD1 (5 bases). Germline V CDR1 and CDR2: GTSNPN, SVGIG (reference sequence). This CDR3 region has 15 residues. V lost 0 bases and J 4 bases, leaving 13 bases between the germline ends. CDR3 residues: CAWSVQSGGNQPQHF. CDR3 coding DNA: TGTGCCTGGAGTGTCCAATCGGGGGGAAATCAGCCCCAGCATTTT.

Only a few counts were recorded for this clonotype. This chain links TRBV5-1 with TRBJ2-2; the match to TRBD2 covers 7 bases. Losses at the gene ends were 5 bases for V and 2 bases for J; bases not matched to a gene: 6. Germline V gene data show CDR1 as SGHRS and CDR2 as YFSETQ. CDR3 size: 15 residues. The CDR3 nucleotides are TGCGCCAGCAGAGGCGGGACTATAAACACCGGGGAGCTGTTTTTT. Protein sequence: CASRGGTINTGELFF.